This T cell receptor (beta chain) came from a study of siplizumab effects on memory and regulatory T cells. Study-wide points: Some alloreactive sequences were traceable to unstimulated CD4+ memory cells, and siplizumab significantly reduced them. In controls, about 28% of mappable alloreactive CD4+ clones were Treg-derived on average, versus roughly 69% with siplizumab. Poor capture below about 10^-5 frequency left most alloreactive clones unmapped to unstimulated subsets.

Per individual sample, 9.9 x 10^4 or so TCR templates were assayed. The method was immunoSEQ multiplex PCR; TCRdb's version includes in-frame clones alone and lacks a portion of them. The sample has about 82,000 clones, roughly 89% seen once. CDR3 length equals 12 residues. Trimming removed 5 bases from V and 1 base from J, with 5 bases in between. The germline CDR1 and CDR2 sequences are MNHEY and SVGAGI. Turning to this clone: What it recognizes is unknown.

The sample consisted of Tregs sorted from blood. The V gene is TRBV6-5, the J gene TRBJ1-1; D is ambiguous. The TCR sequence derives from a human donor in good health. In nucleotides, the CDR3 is TGTGCCAGCAGTCAGCAGAACACTGAAGCTTTCTTT. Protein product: CASSQQNTEAFF.